These 3 T cell receptor beta chains came from one sample sequenced in a study of blood T cell repertoires in COVID-19. Method: immunoSEQ multiplex PCR; TCRdb's copy keeps in-frame clones and lacks some. The profile shows 80,000 or so clones, approximately 80% of them singletons. The sample was peripheral blood. The receptors stem from a woman aged 55-69 years with acute or convalescent COVID-19.

V usage is TRBV11-2 and J usage is TRBJ1-3; weak D call: TRBD1 (5 bases). This CDR3 has 16 residues. Trimming pared 5 bases from V and 2 bases from J, leaving 16 bases between. In germline, CDR1 is SGHAT, CDR2 FQNNGV. CDR3 region: CASSPSQGGPGNTIYF. The CDR3 DNA follows: TGTGCCAGCAGCCCCTCGCAGGGCGGCCCTGGAAACACCATATATTTT.

The chain is built from TRBV9 and TRBJ2-1; the match to TRBD2 covers 7 bases. V lost 3 bases and J lost 9; bases outside the gene matches: 24. The V gene's germline CDR1 is SGDLS and CDR2 YYNGEE. This CDR3 spans 19 amino acids. The CDR3 nucleotides read TGTGCCAGCAGCGCTAAGACGTGGTACCCAGCGGGACCGGGGAGTGAGCAGTTCTTC. It encodes CASSAKTWYPAGPGSEQFF.

The gene calls are TRBV19 and TRBJ1-1; tentative D call: TRBD1 (5 bases). With 3 bases removed from V and 10 bases from J, the gap between germline ends came to 12 bases. Per germline, CDR1 LNHDA and CDR2 SQIVND (reference sequence). The CDR3 is made up of 12 amino acids. CDR3 loop: CASSMIREAAFF. CDR3 coding DNA: TGTGCCAGTAGTATGATCAGGGAGGCAGCTTTCTTT.